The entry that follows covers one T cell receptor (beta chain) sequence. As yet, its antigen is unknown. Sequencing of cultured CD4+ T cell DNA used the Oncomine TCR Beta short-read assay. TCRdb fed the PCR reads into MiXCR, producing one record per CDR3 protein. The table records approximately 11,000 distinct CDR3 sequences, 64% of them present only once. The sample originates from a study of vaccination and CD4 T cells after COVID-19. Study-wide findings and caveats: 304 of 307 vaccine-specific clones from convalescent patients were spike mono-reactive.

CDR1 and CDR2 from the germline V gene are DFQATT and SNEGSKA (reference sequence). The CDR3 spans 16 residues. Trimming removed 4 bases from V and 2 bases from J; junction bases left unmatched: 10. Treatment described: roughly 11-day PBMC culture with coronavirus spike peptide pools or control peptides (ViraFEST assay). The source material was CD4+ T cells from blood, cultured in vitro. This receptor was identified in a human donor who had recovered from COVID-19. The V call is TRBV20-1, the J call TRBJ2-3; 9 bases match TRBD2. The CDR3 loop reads CSAIGAGGRVTDTQYF. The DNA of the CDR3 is TGCAGTGCTATAGGGGCAGGCGGGAGGGTCACAGATACGCAGTATTTT.